This T cell receptor (beta chain) comes out of a study of blood T cell repertoires in COVID-19. Study summary: Samples representing acute and convalescent COVID-19 were sourced from the United States, Italy and Spain. Sample material is recorded as cDNA or gDNA derived from T cells, B-cell-depleted T cells, or PBMCs.

Trimming pared 3 bases from V and 15 bases from J, leaving 14 bases between. The CDR3 has 12 amino acids. Per the germline V gene, CDR1 is SGHTA and CDR2 is FQGTGA. The authors' processing: It was from reference gene primer amplification that nucleated cell counts were estimated. Sequencing used immunoSEQ multiplex PCR; TCRdb keeps in-frame clones, though not all of them. V and J calls plus clone size are reproduced from that table; the DNA served to infer D and trimming. The sample has some 120,000 clones; about 85% are singletons. V is TRBV7-3 and J is TRBJ2-2; TRBD2 is a possible D gene (6 bases). The sequence was obtained from a man aged 80 or over with active or convalescent COVID-19. Sequenced input: peripheral blood. DNA of the CDR3: TGTGCCAGCAGCTTGACCCCGACTAGGGTGTTTTTT. Translated, it gives CASSLTPTRVFF.